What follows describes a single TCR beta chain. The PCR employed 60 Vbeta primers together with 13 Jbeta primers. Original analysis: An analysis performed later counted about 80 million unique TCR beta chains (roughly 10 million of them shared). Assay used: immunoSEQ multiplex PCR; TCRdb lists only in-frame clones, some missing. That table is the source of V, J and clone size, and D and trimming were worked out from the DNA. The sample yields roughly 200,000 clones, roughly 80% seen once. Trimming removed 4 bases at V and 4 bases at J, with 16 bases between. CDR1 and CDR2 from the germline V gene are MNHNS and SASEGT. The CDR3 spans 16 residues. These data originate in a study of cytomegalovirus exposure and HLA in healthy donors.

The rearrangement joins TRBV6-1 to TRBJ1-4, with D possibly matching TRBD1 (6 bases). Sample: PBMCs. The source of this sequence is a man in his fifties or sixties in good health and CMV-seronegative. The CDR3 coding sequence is TGTGCCAGCAGTGGGACATGGGGGCGCGGTAATGAAAAACTGTTTTTT. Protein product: CASSGTWGRGNEKLFF.